Below are 10 T cell receptor beta chains sequenced from a single sample in a study of T-cell memory formation after mild COVID-19. MiXCR, applied by TCRdb to the 5' RACE reads, yields one record per CDR3 protein. Here the sample spans 280,000 or so distinct CDR3 sequences, approximately 8% being singletons. The sample comprised PBMCs or a T cell subset sorted from them (not recorded which). These receptors all come from a man aged 18 to 29 who had mild COVID-19 (a few samples of this study predate the infection). Cell type and time point are not known.

This clonotype was detected ten times or more. This chain joins TRBV20-1 and TRBJ2-1; no clear D. Per germline, CDR1 DFQATT and CDR2 SNEGSKA (reference sequence). This CDR3 is 12 amino acids long. Trimming took 3 bases from V and 4 from J, leaving 7 bases between them. The CDR3 DNA reads TGCAGTGCTAGCCGTCAGTACAATGAGCAGTTCTTC. Its translation is CSASRQYNEQFF.

This clonotype has at least ten counts. The chain has TRBV5-1 and TRBJ2-1; D perhaps matches TRBD1 (6 bases). The length of the CDR3 is 14 residues. V lost 6 bases to trimming and J lost 4 bases, with 14 bases between them. The germline V gene encodes CDR1 SGHRS and CDR2 YFSETQ. The CDR3 DNA reads as TGCGCCAGCATGCTACAGGGTCTATACAATGAGCAGTTCTTC. It encodes CASMLQGLYNEQFF.

The chain carries TRBV5-1 and TRBJ2-7, with D unclear. Trimming removed 3 bases at V and 7 bases at J, with 14 bases between. The CDR3 is 13 amino acids. Germline V gene data show CDR1 as SGHRS and CDR2 as YFSETQ. For the CDR3, the DNA is TGCGCCAGCAGCTCAAGCTTAGTACGGGAGCAGTACTTC. This sequence encodes CASSSSLVREQYF.

This clonotype appeared a few times. V gene TRBV6-2 or TRBV6-3 combines with J gene TRBJ1-6; D possibly corresponds to TRBD1 (6 bases). The CDR3 runs to 15 residues. Germline CDR1 MNHEY, CDR2 SVGEGT. V lost 3 bases and J 5 bases, leaving 11 bases between the germline ends. Here the CDR3 DNA reads TGTGCCAGCAGTTATCCAAGGGGGAATAATTCACCCCTCCACTTT. This gives the protein CASSYPRGNNSPLHF.

This clonotype was observed a few times. V gene TRBV20-1 combines with J gene TRBJ1-1; D perhaps matches TRBD1 (5 bases). V was clipped by 6 bases and J by 4 bases, with 12 bases between them. CDR1 and CDR2 from the germline V gene are DFQATT and SNEGSKA (reference sequence). The CDR3 is 12 amino acids. The CDR3 DNA reads TGCAGTGCCGCGAGGGGCGGCACTGAAGCTTTCTTT. Translating it yields CSAARGGTEAFF.

This clonotype was seen only a few times. The rearrangement joins TRBV25-1 to TRBJ2-6, with D perhaps TRBD1 or TRBD2 (5 bases each). Trimming left V 1 base short and J 0 bases short, with 10 bases between. Germline values: CDR1 MGHDK, CDR2 SYGVNS. The CDR3 has 17 amino acids. The CDR3 protein is CASSEWDGDSGANVLTF. For the CDR3, the DNA is TGTGCCAGCAGTGAATGGGACGGGGACTCTGGGGCCAACGTCCTGACTTTC. Using reference TRBV25-1 and TRBJ2-6 for the parts outside the CDR3, the full variable domain is EADIYQTPRYLVIGTGKKITLECSQTMGHDKMYWYQQDPGMELHLIHYSYGVNSTEKGDLSSESTVSRIRTEHFPLTLESARPSHTSQYLCASSEWDGDSGANVLTFGAGSRLTVL.

A few counts support this clonotype. This chain links TRBV4-2 with TRBJ2-6; 7 bases are shared with TRBD1. CDR3 size: 19 residues. The V and J ends lost 0 bases and 1 base, in that order; junction bases with no gene match: 9. Germline-derived CDR1 and CDR2 are LGHNA and YNFKEQ. CDR3 region: CASSQDSGTAPSGANVLTF. For the CDR3, the DNA is TGTGCCAGCAGCCAAGATTCCGGGACAGCACCATCTGGGGCCAACGTCCTGACTTTC.

The chain carries TRBV12-3 or TRBV12-4 and TRBJ1-5; D is unclear. This CDR3 has 12 amino acids. Trimming took off 6 bases at V and 6 bases at J, with 9 bases between the two ends. This CDR3 reads CASRGGSQPQHF. The CDR3 DNA sequence: TGTGCCAGCAGGGGTGGGAGTCAGCCCCAGCATTTT.

Only one count was recorded for this clonotype. The chain links TRBV20-1 to TRBJ1-1, with D unresolved. The V end was cut by 7 bases, the J end by 3 bases, with 9 bases between. Germline-derived CDR1 and CDR2 are DFQATT and SNEGSKA (reference sequence). This CDR3 spans 11 amino acids. CDR3 sequence reads: CSVAAHTEAFF. The CDR3 nucleotides are TGCAGTGTCGCGGCCCACACTGAAGCTTTCTTT.

In its sample, this clonotype was seen many times. Its ends do not fully match the called genes, so a read error is possible. V is TRBV20-1 and J is TRBJ2-3; TRBD2 agrees at 7 bases. The CDR3 loop spans 14 amino acids. Germline V gives CDR1 DFQATT, CDR2 SNEGSKA (reference sequence). The CDR3: CSASPSTSIDTQYF. The CDR3 nucleotides are TGCAGTGCTAGCCCCTCGACTAGCATAGATACGCAGTATTTT.